The following is a TCR beta chain sequence with its context. Its antigen is unidentified. Germline V gene sequence: CDR1 MNHEY, CDR2 SMNVEV (reference sequence). Trimming cost V 6 bases and J 1 base, with 12 bases left between them. The CDR3 runs 14 residues. This specimen belongs to a study of graft-versus-host responses after intestinal transplantation. The wider study: Among the recipients, all got anti-thymocyte globulin induction and then tacrolimus and steroids for roughly three years.

Sequencing was performed with immunoSEQ multiplex PCR; in TCRdb, only in-frame clones are kept and a portion is missing. The data hold under 140,000 clones, with about 94% observed a single time. The TCR sequence derives from a human donor who received an intestinal transplant. The chain is built from TRBV27 and TRBJ1-1, with D possibly being TRBD1 (5 bases). This sample comprised unstimulated CD8+ T cells sorted from spleen or lymph node cells, obtained before intestinal transplant. DNA of the CDR3: TGTGCCAGCAGATTAAACGGGGGGAACACTGAAGCTTTCTTT. It codes for CASRLNGGNTEAFF.